Listed below are T cell receptor beta chains from one sample, sequenced in a study of blood T cell repertoires in COVID-19. Profiled with immunoSEQ multiplex PCR; TCRdb holds only in-frame clones, not every one. The table lists 50,000 to 80,000 clones, approximately 80% of them singletons. The specimen was peripheral blood. The origin of the receptors is a woman in her sixties or seventies with acute or convalescent COVID-19. CDR3s include the opening cysteine and the closing phenylalanine or tryptophan.

v_call cdr3_aa
TRBV7-9 CASSSLAGVETQYF
TRBV7-3 CASSLTWGGENTEAFF
TRBV15 CATSRQLGQGAPYGYTF
TRBV7-6 CASSLAGGSTEAFF
TRBV3-1/TRBV3-2 CASSQDVGLFSGNTIYF
TRBV11-3 CASSLGGTGTDTQYF
TRBV5-1 CASSLGRNTEAFF
TRBV9 CASSKGQGNTGELFF
TRBV7-9 CASSISTGYAFF
TRBV6-5 CASSYAGVDEQYF
TRBV5-1 CASSLTPGDYGYTF
TRBV3-1/TRBV3-2 CASSSSAGGQYEQYF
TRBV5-4 CASSPNAGGPYQETQYF
TRBV7-2 CASSSWTPPREQYF
TRBV5-4 CASSLAGGGGSPLHF
TRBV29-1 CSVEPTGLGTEAFF
TRBV11-3 CASSPDRVTYEQYF
TRBV27 CASSPKTGVLSYNEQFF
TRBV20-1 CSASPQGPGFF
TRBV6-2/TRBV6-3 CASSPTSGGTKNIQYF
TRBV14 CASSGQGVETQYF
TRBV5-4 CASSPPSVALGEQYF
TRBV10-3 CAISESQGAWNTEAFF
TRBV5-4 CASSLAAKQRATEAFF
TRBV12-3/TRBV12-4 CASSGAGIYF
TRBV3-1/TRBV3-2 CASSPPRGTNEKLFF
TRBV5-1 CASSLDQGTDTQYF
TRBV5-1 CASSLTGGEGYTF
TRBV5-1 CASSLGPGEKLFF
TRBV2 CASAGAFHQPQHF
TRBV15 CATSRDLGALQGTNEKLFF
TRBV7-9 CASSLARGGLLNEQYF
TRBV29-1 CSVERGQYNYGYTF
TRBV5-1 CASSLSTPGGMNTEAFF
TRBV6-1 CASSEVGVGYEQYF
TRBV9 CASSVVGSGNTEAFF
TRBV24-1 CATSGQGNQPQHF
TRBV19 CASSIVGTGPSYGYTF
TRBV5-5 CASSLLGGTPGKSIYF
TRBV5-6 CASSLRGSYGYTF